Given below is one T cell receptor (beta chain) in context. The data are from a study of blood T cell repertoires in COVID-19. Across the whole study: Sites in the United States, Italy and Spain provided acute and convalescent COVID-19 samples. T cells, B-cell-depleted T cells, or PBMCs supplied cDNA or gDNA.

The CDR3 length is 13 residues. Germline lookup yields CDR1 SGHNT and CDR2 YYREEE (reference sequence). Between the trimmed V and J ends, which lost 4 bases and 2 bases, there was a span of 10 bases. In the authors' workflow: By means of reference gene primer amplification, nucleated cell counts were estimated. Measured with immunoSEQ multiplex PCR; TCRdb has only the in-frame clones, and not every one. From that table come the V and J calls and clone size; the DNA was used to work out D and trimming. The data show 140,000 or so clones, with over 65% seen just once and approximately 16% held by the top ten.

The chain carries TRBV5-4 and TRBJ2-7, with D possibly matching TRBD2 (5 bases). The TCR sequence derives from a man in his fifties or sixties with acute or convalescent COVID-19. The specimen sequenced was peripheral blood. Here the CDR3 reads CASSPDGTYEQYF. The CDR3 nucleotides are TGTGCCAGCAGCCCGGACGGGACCTACGAGCAGTACTTC. Combining the CDR3 with reference TRBV5-4 and TRBJ2-7 gives the whole variable domain ETGVTQSPTHLIKTRGQQVTLRCSSQSGHNTVSWYQQALGQGPQFIFQYYREEENGRGNFPPRFSGLQFPNYSSELNVNALELDDSALYLCASSPDGTYEQYFGPGTRLTVT.